These T cell receptor beta chains were read from a single sample in a study of vaccination effects on CD4 cells after COVID-19. This table comes from immunoSEQ multiplex PCR, and its TCRdb copy is limited to in-frame clones, with some not included. This table holds tens of thousands of clones, roughly 78% found once. Their target antigens are unknown. This specimen consisted of CD4+ T cells from PBMCs cultured with HCoV-NL63 spike peptides, obtained after COVID-19 vaccination. The receptors stem from a human donor who received a COVID-19 vaccine. Some clones in this sample may be carry-over from other donors' samples. The CDR3 runs from the conserved cysteine through the conserved F or W. A D gene is named only where the DNA matches it firmly. Rows give clone size only sometimes, using once, few, many, or a class for an expanded clone.

V,D,J,size,CDR3,DNA
TRBV5-6,.,TRBJ2-3,.,CASSPTGSSTDTQYF,TGTGCCAGCAGCCCCACAGGATCTAGCACAGATACGCAGTATTTT
TRBV7-2,.,TRBJ2-2,.,CASSLGAALAGELFF,TGTGCCAGCAGCTTAGGGGCAGCCTTGGCGGGGGAGCTGTTTTTT
TRBV5-1,TRBD2,TRBJ2-3,.,CASMRTSGGEDTQYF,TGCGCCAGCATGAGGACTAGCGGGGGGGAGGATACGCAGTATTTT
TRBV6-5,.,TRBJ2-5,.,CASNSIPQETQYF,TGTGCCAGCAACAGCATACCCCAAGAGACCCAGTACTTC
TRBV2,TRBD1,TRBJ2-3,.,CASSEMRQGATDTQYF,TGTGCCAGCAGTGAAATGAGACAGGGGGCTACAGATACGCAGTATTTT
TRBV5-1,.,TRBJ1-6,.,CASSLGGTTVQDLHF,TGCGCCAGCAGCTTAGGCGGGACGACGGTTCAGGACCTCCACTTT
TRBV5-6,.,TRBJ2-4,.,CASSVRGGIQYF,TGTGCCAGCAGCGTCAGGGGGGGCATTCAGTACTTC
TRBV7-8,.,TRBJ2-1,.,CASSSKEVVDEQFF,TGTGCCAGCAGCTCCAAGGAGGTGGTCGATGAGCAGTTCTTC
TRBV27,.,TRBJ1-1,few,CASNSAGSMFGAEAFF,TGTGCCAGCAACTCAGCAGGATCGATGTTCGGGGCTGAAGCTTTCTTT
TRBV3-1/TRBV3-2,.,TRBJ2-5,.,CASSSLGGEETQYF,TGTGCCAGCAGCTCCCTCGGCGGAGAAGAGACCCAGTACTTC
TRBV20-1,.,TRBJ1-2,.,CSARDGYGYTF,TGCAGTGCCCGGGACGGCTATGGCTACACCTTC
TRBV6-5,.,TRBJ1-5,.,CASRNQGYQPQHF,TGTGCCAGCAGGAATCAGGGATATCAGCCCCAGCATTTT
TRBV5-8,.,TRBJ1-2,.,CASIPGQKSYGYTF,TGTGCCAGCATCCCCGGACAGAAGTCCTATGGCTACACCTTC
TRBV18,.,TRBJ1-6,few,CASSPDSYSPLHF,TGTGCCAGCTCACCCGACAGTTATTCACCCCTCCACTTT
TRBV7-2,TRBD1,TRBJ2-5,.,CASSSDRDGGTQYF,TGTGCCAGCAGTTCCGACAGGGATGGGGGGACCCAGTACTTC
TRBV12-3/TRBV12-4,.,TRBJ1-4,few,CASSSGLKLFF,TGTGCCAGCAGTTCGGGACTCAAACTGTTTTTT
TRBV7-9,.,TRBJ1-2,.,CASSLEGGNGYTF,TGTGCCAGCAGCTTAGAGGGGGGGAATGGCTACACCTTC
TRBV6-5,.,TRBJ2-5,.,CASGLIQGEETQYF,TGTGCCAGCGGGCTTATACAGGGAGAAGAGACCCAGTACTTC
TRBV7-3,.,TRBJ1-4,.,CASSLTENTSGKKLFF,TGTGCCAGCAGCTTAACCGAAAACACCAGCGGGAAAAAACTGTTTTTT
TRBV11-2,TRBD2,TRBJ2-1,few,CASSLTTSGGYGSNEQFF,TGTGCCAGCAGCTTAACTACGTCCGGGGGGTATGGTTCGAATGAGCAGTTCTTC
TRBV3-1/TRBV3-2,TRBD1,TRBJ2-5,.,CASSQDSSVGTGGYETQYF,TGTGCCAGCAGCCAAGATTCAAGTGTAGGGACAGGGGGCTACGAGACCCAGTACTTC
TRBV6-5,.,TRBJ1-4,.,CASSHDRATNEKLFF,TGTGCCAGCAGCCACGACAGAGCAACTAATGAAAAACTGTTTTTT
TRBV28,.,TRBJ1-5,.,CASSFTASNQPQHF,TGTGCCAGCAGTTTCACAGCTAGCAATCAGCCCCAGCATTTT
TRBV4-2,.,TRBJ1-4,few,CASSQFPTNEKLFF,TGTGCCAGCAGCCAATTCCCAACTAATGAAAAACTGTTTTTT
TRBV28,TRBD1,TRBJ1-5,.,CASSLNLGQGNQPQHF,TGTGCCAGCAGTTTAAACCTTGGACAGGGCAATCAGCCCCAGCATTTT
TRBV7-2,TRBD1,TRBJ1-1,.,CASSYRGRSEAFF,TGTGCCAGCAGTTACAGGGGGCGATCTGAAGCTTTCTTT
TRBV5-1,.,TRBJ1-1,once,CASGAQLNTEAFF,TGCGCCAGTGGGGCTCAGCTGAACACTGAAGCTTTCTTT
TRBV18,TRBD1,TRBJ1-2,.,CASSRDRDYGYTF,TGTGCCAGCTCCCGGGACAGGGACTATGGCTACACCTTC
TRBV19,TRBD2,TRBJ2-1,.,CASSIFIGLAGNNEQFF,TGTGCCAGTAGTATATTTATCGGACTAGCGGGGAACAATGAGCAGTTCTTC
TRBV3-1/TRBV3-2,.,TRBJ2-2,.,CASSKSWFYANTGELFF,TGTGCCAGCAGTAAATCATGGTTTTATGCGAACACCGGGGAGCTGTTTTTT
TRBV29-1,TRBD1,TRBJ2-2,.,CSALGQAGRGGELFF,TGCAGCGCCTTGGGACAGGCCGGGCGGGGCGGGGAGCTGTTTTTT
TRBV6-5,.,TRBJ2-2,.,CASNRLANTGELFF,TGTGCCAGCAACAGGCTGGCGAACACCGGGGAGCTGTTTTTT
TRBV9,.,TRBJ2-1,few,CASSVAGATYNEQFF,TGTGCCAGCAGCGTAGCCGGGGCGACTTACAATGAGCAGTTCTTC
TRBV7-7,TRBD1,TRBJ2-1,.,CASSTGTGNNEQFF,TGTGCCAGCAGCACAGGGACAGGAAACAATGAGCAGTTCTTC
TRBV30,TRBD1,TRBJ1-2,.,CAWSGQGNNYGYTF,TGTGCCTGGAGTGGACAGGGAAATAACTATGGCTACACCTTC
TRBV6-5,.,TRBJ1-5,.,CASSYSRQGSQPQHF,TGTGCCAGCAGTTACTCGAGGCAGGGAAGTCAGCCCCAGCATTTT
TRBV4-3,.,TRBJ1-2,.,CASSQDRSGSYGYTF,TGCGCCAGCAGCCAAGATAGGTCAGGAAGCTATGGCTACACCTTC
TRBV7-9,.,TRBJ1-5,few,CASSLSGDFGRGGQPQHF,TGTGCCAGCAGCTTAAGTGGCGATTTTGGTCGGGGGGGTCAGCCCCAGCATTTT
TRBV27,.,TRBJ2-5,.,CASSFRGRRGSEETQYF,TGTGCCAGCAGTTTCCGTGGACGGAGGGGATCTGAAGAGACCCAGTACTTC
TRBV21-1,.,TRBJ1-6,.,CASSEEGGPNSPLHF,TGTGCCAGCAGCGAGGAGGGGGGGCCCAATTCACCCCTCCACTTT
TRBV11-2,TRBD1,TRBJ2-5,.,CASSPGTVKETQYF,TGTGCCAGCAGCCCCGGGACAGTGAAAGAGACCCAGTACTTC
TRBV11-3,.,TRBJ2-3,once,CASSEGYTDTQYF,TGTGCCAGCAGCGAGGGGTACACAGATACGCAGTATTTT
TRBV9,TRBD2,TRBJ2-1,few,CASSVAGTSAAYNEQFF,TGTGCCAGCAGCGTAGCTGGGACTAGCGCGGCCTACAATGAGCAGTTCTTC
TRBV4-2,.,TRBJ2-2,.,CASSQETSFTGELFF,TGTGCCAGCAGCCAAGAGACCAGTTTCACCGGGGAGCTGTTTTTT
TRBV4-2,TRBD1,TRBJ1-2,few,CASSQTTGLWDGYTF,TGTGCCAGCAGCCAGACGACAGGGCTCTGGGATGGCTACACCTTC
TRBV9,TRBD1,TRBJ1-5,few,CASSVGDRVFQPQHF,TGTGCCAGCAGCGTAGGGGACAGGGTCTTTCAGCCCCAGCATTTT
TRBV30,TRBD1,TRBJ2-6,.,CAWSRNRGAGGANVLTF,TGTGCCTGGAGTAGGAACAGGGGAGCCGGCGGGGCCAACGTCCTGACTTTC
TRBV6-5,.,TRBJ2-3,.,CASSYDSTDTQYF,TGTGCCAGCAGTTACGACAGCACAGATACGCAGTATTTT
TRBV4-3,.,TRBJ1-3,few,CASSSDGSSGNTIYF,TGCGCCAGCAGCTCGGACGGGAGCTCTGGAAACACCATATATTTT